The next 30 T cell receptor beta chains were all read from a single sample in a study of identical twins. TCRdb processed the 5' RACE reads anew with MiXCR; each CDR3 protein has one entry. The data hold hundreds of thousands of distinct CDR3 sequences, with approximately 9% observed a single time. These sequences were also reported in another study, on yellow fever vaccine responses in identical twins.

The specimen sequenced was PBMCs. All receptors derive from a woman between 18 and 30 years old in good health.

This clonotype was detected ten times or more. V is TRBV19 and J is TRBJ2-7; TRBD1 might be the D (6 bases). CDR3 size: 12 residues. Per germline, CDR1 LNHDA and CDR2 SQIVND (reference sequence). The V end lost 7 bases, the J end lost 5 bases, and 12 bases lay between the germline ends. The chain's CDR3 is CASIHRAHEQYF. The CDR3 bases are TGTGCCAGTATACACAGGGCCCACGAGCAGTACTTC. The whole variable domain, remainder taken from reference TRBV19 and TRBJ2-7, is DGGITQSPKYLFRKEGQNVTLSCEQNLNHDAMYWYRQDPGQGLRLIYYSQIVNDFQKGDIAEGYSVSREKKESFPLTVTSAQKNPTAFYLCASIHRAHEQYFGPGTRLTVT.

This clonotype was counted many times. The chain is built from TRBV29-1 and TRBJ2-2; a possible D gene is TRBD1 (5 bases). The CDR3 covers 13 residues. Between the trimmed V and J ends, which lost 2 bases and 2 bases, there was a span of 6 bases. CDR1 and CDR2 (germline): SQVTM, ANQGSEA. CDR3 region: CSVEQGNTGELFF. For the CDR3, the DNA is TGCAGCGTTGAACAGGGTAACACCGGGGAGCTGTTTTTT.

The chain carries TRBV4-2 and TRBJ2-5, with D perhaps given as TRBD1 or TRBD2 (5 bases each). Trimming left V 0 bases short and J 3 bases short, with 11 bases between. The CDR3 runs 15 residues. Germline CDR1 is LGHNA and CDR2 is YNFKEQ. The CDR3 nucleotides are TGTGCCAGCAGCCAAGATCTTTTGGGGGAAGAGACCCAGTACTTC. It is translated as CASSQDLLGEETQYF.

This clonotype came up a few times. The genes are TRBV10-3 and TRBJ1-1; unclear D gene. Germline V gene sequence: CDR1 ENHRY, CDR2 SYGVKD. Trimming removed 10 bases at V and 2 bases at J, with 8 bases between. This CDR3 spans 11 amino acids. CDR3 in amino acids: CATVSNTEAFF. The CDR3 coding sequence is TGTGCCACCGTATCTAACACTGAAGCTTTCTTT.

This clonotype was detected many times. The chain is built from TRBV24-1 and TRBJ2-1; D remains unclear. The CDR3 is made up of 13 amino acids. V lost 0 bases to trimming and J lost 6 bases, with 5 bases between them. Germline lookup yields CDR1 KGHDR and CDR2 SFDVKD. DNA of the CDR3: TGTGCCACCAGTGATTTGCTTCTCAATGAGCAGTTCTTC. This encodes CATSDLLLNEQFF.

In this sample, this clonotype turned up many times. V is TRBV28 and J is TRBJ1-2; D gene uncertain. CDR3 length: 13 residues. Per germline, CDR1 MDHEN and CDR2 SYDVKM. V lost 6 bases and J 4 bases, leaving 12 bases between the germline ends. The CDR3: CASRPGRSYGYTF. CDR3 in DNA: TGTGCCAGCAGGCCTGGACGGAGCTATGGCTACACCTTC.

This clonotype was counted many times. This chain uses TRBV20-1 with TRBJ2-4; D is ambiguous. CDR3 length: 13 amino acids. The germline V gene has CDR1 DFQATT and CDR2 SNEGSKA (reference sequence). Trimming pared 3 bases from V and 1 base from J, leaving 7 bases between. CDR3 protein: CSASTRAKNIQYF. CDR3 coding DNA: TGCAGTGCTAGCACACGCGCCAAAAACATTCAGTACTTC.

The rearrangement uses TRBV28 and TRBJ2-1, with 11 bases identical to TRBD2. With V trimmed by 7 bases and J by 8 bases, 13 bases remained unmatched. This CDR3 region has 16 residues. Per germline, CDR1 MDHEN and CDR2 SYDVKM. The chain's CDR3 is CASTLGLAGGSHEQFF. The CDR3 coding sequence is TGTGCCAGCACCTTAGGTCTAGCGGGAGGTTCCCATGAGCAGTTCTTC.

This clonotype was seen at least ten times. The rearrangement links TRBV20-1 to TRBJ1-5, with 8 positions matching TRBD1. V was pared by 0 bases and J by 1 base, with 5 bases of the junction left unmatched. From germline, CDR1 is DFQATT and CDR2 SNEGSKA (reference sequence). The CDR3 runs 16 residues. Here the CDR3 reads CSARDRRTGSNQPQHF. In nucleotides, the CDR3 is TGCAGTGCTAGAGATAGAAGGACAGGGAGCAATCAGCCCCAGCATTTT.

This clonotype has ten or more counts. The chain recombines TRBV7-9 with TRBJ2-1, with 10 bases aligning to TRBD1. Germline V gives CDR1 SEHNR, CDR2 FQNEAQ (reference sequence). The CDR3 consists of 16 residues. V lost 5 bases to trimming and J lost 10 bases; unmatched junction nucleotides: 14. DNA of the CDR3: TGTGCCAGCAGCACTCTGACAGGGGGCATTAACTGGGAGCAGTTCTTC. Encoded protein: CASSTLTGGINWEQFF. Based on the CDR3 plus reference TRBV7-9 and TRBJ2-1, the full variable domain is DTGVSQNPRHKITKRGQNVTFRCDPISEHNRLYWYRQTLGQGPEFLTYFQNEAQLEKSRLLSDRFSAERPKGSFSTLEIQRTEQGDSAMYLCASSTLTGGINWEQFFGPGTRLTVL.

The chain couples TRBV2 to TRBJ1-5; D uncertain. This CDR3 is built from 12 residues. V was trimmed by 6 bases and J by 6 bases, leaving 9 bases between them. The germline V gene encodes CDR1 SNHLY and CDR2 FYNNEI. CDR3 loop: CASSASVQPQHF. CDR3 DNA: TGTGCCAGCAGCGCCTCCGTTCAGCCCCAGCATTTT.

This clonotype was seen repeatedly, ten times or more. The chain uses TRBV29-1 and TRBJ1-1; D not certain. The CDR3 sequence is 11 residues long. CDR1 and CDR2 from the germline V gene are SQVTM and ANQGSEA. Deletions cut 4 bases from V and 1 base from J, with 4 bases between. CDR3 sequence reads: CSVGQNTEAFF. The CDR3 DNA sequence: TGCAGCGTTGGTCAGAACACTGAAGCTTTCTTT.

There are many counts of this clonotype. The chain employs TRBV29-1 and TRBJ2-3; 12 positions match TRBD1. The CDR3 runs to 14 residues. CDR1 and CDR2 from the germline V gene are SQVTM and ANQGSEA. The V and J ends lost 8 bases and 4 bases, in that order; junction bases with no gene match: 7. The chain's CDR3 is CSPPGQGASDTQYF. Written as DNA, the CDR3 is TGCAGCCCCCCGGGACAGGGGGCTTCAGATACGCAGTATTTT.

This clonotype was picked up a small number of times. V gene TRBV6-1 combines with J gene TRBJ2-2; D might be TRBD2 (5 bases). The V gene lost 6 bases and the J gene lost 6 bases, with 17 bases spanning the gap. The CDR3 totals 15 residues. The germline V gene encodes CDR1 MNHNS and CDR2 SASEGT. This chain's CDR3 is CASRFLGRVAGELFF. CDR3 nucleotides: TGTGCCAGCAGGTTCCTAGGGAGAGTTGCCGGGGAGCTGTTTTTT.

There are many counts of this clonotype. This sequence joins TRBV28 and TRBJ2-3; 10 bases map to TRBD2. This CDR3 is 17 amino acids long. J was trimmed by 1 base and V by 2 bases; bases with no gene match: 6. From germline, CDR1 is MDHEN and CDR2 SYDVKM. This CDR3 reads CASSLTSGMPRTDTQYF. The CDR3 nucleotides read TGTGCCAGCAGTTTAACTAGCGGGATGCCCCGCACAGATACGCAGTATTTT. The full variable domain, rest sourced from reference TRBV28 and TRBJ2-3, is DVKVTQSSRYLVKRTGEKVFLECVQDMDHENMFWYRQDPGLGLRLIYFSYDVKMKEKGDIPEGYSVSREKKERFSLILESASTNQTSMYLCASSLTSGMPRTDTQYFGPGTRLTVL.

This clonotype was counted only a few times. The rearrangement uses TRBV6-5 and TRBJ2-7; unclear D gene. This CDR3 contains 14 residues. Trimming cost V 0 bases and J 1 base, with 7 bases left between them. CDR1 is MNHEY and CDR2 is SVGAGI in the germline V gene. The CDR3 protein is CASSYSTLSYEQYF. The CDR3 DNA reads TGTGCCAGCAGTTACTCGACACTTTCCTACGAGCAGTACTTC.

V gene TRBV12-3 or TRBV12-4 combines with J gene TRBJ1-5; weak D call: TRBD1 (6 bases). This CDR3 comprises 14 residues. Between the trimmed V and J ends, which lost 9 bases and 0 bases, there was a span of 12 bases. The CDR3 is CASRDTNSNQPQHF. The CDR3 bases are TGTGCCAGTCGGGACACAAATAGCAATCAGCCCCAGCATTTT.

The J gene is TRBJ1-1, the V gene TRBV9, with D unclear. CDR3 length: 14 amino acids. V lost 2 bases to trimming and J lost 7 bases, with 15 bases between them. Germline-derived CDR1 and CDR2 are SGDLS and YYNGEE. CDR3 residues: CASSVYKGGSEAFF. The CDR3 bases are TGTGCCAGCAGCGTTTACAAAGGCGGCAGTGAAGCTTTCTTT.

This clonotype was seen repeatedly, ten times or more. The CDR3 protein is CASSLETNYGYTF. The CDR3 DNA reads TGTGCCAGCAGTTTAGAGACTAACTATGGCTACACCTTC. The chain uses TRBV12-3 or TRBV12-4 and TRBJ1-2; D unclear. The CDR3 totals 13 residues. V dropped 1 base and J dropped 0 bases, with 3 bases sitting between them.

This clonotype was seen more than once but under ten times. V usage is TRBV19 and J usage is TRBJ2-6; 10 bases align to TRBD1. The length of the CDR3 is 15 residues. In germline, CDR1 is LNHDA, CDR2 SQIVND (reference sequence). V trimming: 8 bases; J trimming: 2 bases; junction bases outside the gene matches: 3. CDR3 DNA: TGTGCCAGTGGGGACAGGGGAGCTGGGGCCAACGTCCTGACTTTC. Translated: CASGDRGAGANVLTF.

The V and J genes are TRBV7-2 and TRBJ1-1; the D gene is possibly TRBD1 (5 bases). V shed 0 bases and J shed 1 base, with 9 bases lying between them. Germline V CDR1 and CDR2: SGHTA, FQGNSA. This CDR3 comprises 15 residues. CDR3 DNA sequence: TGTGCCAGCAGCTTAGCGGGGCACAGGAACACTGAAGCTTTCTTT. The encoded protein is CASSLAGHRNTEAFF.

This clonotype was seen a few times. In nucleotides, the CDR3 is TGTGCCAGTACCTTCGGGGGGACAGGTTCCCAAGAGACCCAGTACTTC. Its translation is CASTFGGTGSQETQYF. The chain carries TRBV19 and TRBJ2-5, with D possibly being TRBD1 (8 bases). CDR1 is LNHDA, CDR2 SQIVND, per germline (reference sequence). V dropped 7 bases and J dropped 1 base, with 19 bases sitting between them. The CDR3 spans 16 residues.

This clonotype was recorded at least ten times. This chain links TRBV3-1 with TRBJ2-7, with D maybe TRBD1 (5 bases). Per germline, CDR1 LGHDT and CDR2 YNNKEL (reference sequence). The CDR3 extends over 15 amino acids. Trimming took 2 bases from V and 2 from J, leaving 13 bases between them. As DNA, the CDR3 is TGTGCCAGCAGCCAAACAGGCAAAGAGACCTACGAGCAGTACTTC. This encodes CASSQTGKETYEQYF.

This chain uses TRBV7-9 with TRBJ2-2; a weak D match, TRBD2 (7 bases). The CDR3 loop spans 15 amino acids. With 6 bases removed from V and 6 bases from J, the gap between germline ends came to 17 bases. CDR1 and CDR2 (germline): SEHNR, FQNEAQ (reference sequence). DNA for the CDR3: TGTGCCAGCAGTTTTATGGGCGGGGGCGCCGGGGAGCTGTTTTTT. It is translated as CASSFMGGGAGELFF. The variable domain in full, completed from reference TRBV7-9 and TRBJ2-2, reads DTGVSQNPRHKITKRGQNVTFRCDPISEHNRLYWYRQTLGQGPEFLTYFQNEAQLEKSRLLSDRFSAERPKGSFSTLEIQRTEQGDSAMYLCASSFMGGGAGELFFGEGSRLTVL.

This clonotype occurred a few times. The J gene is TRBJ2-1, the V gene TRBV19; 11 nucleotides line up with TRBD2. This CDR3 spans 15 amino acids. CDR1 and CDR2 (germline): LNHDA, SQIVND (reference sequence). V was pared by 6 bases and J by 6 bases, with 7 bases of the junction left unmatched. The chain's CDR3 is CASRPGTSGSNEQFF. CDR3 nucleotide sequence: TGTGCCAGTAGACCCGGGACTAGCGGTAGCAATGAGCAGTTCTTC.

This clonotype turned up a few times. V gene TRBV6-5 combines with J gene TRBJ2-3; 8 positions agree with TRBD2. The J segment lost 5 bases and the V segment lost 2 bases, leaving 6 bases of the junction unmatched. CDR3 length: 15 residues. From germline, CDR1 is MNHEY and CDR2 SVGAGI. CDR3 sequence (DNA): TGTGCCAGCAGTTACGGGCGGGGGGCTGGAGATACGCAGTATTTT. It codes for CASSYGRGAGDTQYF.

In its sample, this clonotype was seen a few times. The chain couples TRBV3-1 to TRBJ2-5, with D possibly being TRBD1 (6 bases). V lost 3 bases to trimming and J lost 5 bases, with 22 bases between them. The CDR3 is 17 amino acids. Germline V CDR1 and CDR2: LGHDT, YNNKEL (reference sequence). CDR3 DNA: TGTGCCAGCAGCCACGGCTTATCTGGACAGCGGTTGGAGACCCAGTACTTC. Translated, it gives CASSHGLSGQRLETQYF.

This clonotype was detected only a few times. The chain has TRBV5-1 and TRBJ2-1, with 11 positions matching TRBD2. V was pared by 4 bases and J by 5 bases, with 5 bases of the junction left unmatched. CDR1 and CDR2 from the germline V gene are SGHRS and YFSETQ. This CDR3 comprises 15 residues. CDR3 DNA: TGCGCCAGCAGCCCTAGCGGGGGGCTAAACAATGAGCAGTTCTTC. Residues: CASSPSGGLNNEQFF.

This rearrangement joins TRBV7-2 to TRBJ2-5; D could derive from TRBD1 or TRBD2 (5 bases each). This CDR3 comprises 13 residues. In germline, CDR1 is SGHTA, CDR2 FQGNSA. Trimming stripped 4 bases from V and 9 bases from J, with 15 bases between. DNA of the CDR3: TGTGCCAGCAGCTGGGACCTACTGGGGGCCCAGTACTTC. This gives the protein CASSWDLLGAQYF.

The chain links TRBV20-1 to TRBJ2-5; TRBD2 matches 7 bases. This CDR3 contains 14 residues. Looked up from germline, CDR1 is DFQATT and CDR2 is SNEGSKA (reference sequence). The trim removed 8 bases at V and 4 bases at J, leaving 13 bases unmatched. The CDR3 nucleotides read TGCAGTTCTTCGCCCCCGACTAGCAGAGAGACCCAGTACTTC. The encoded protein is CSSSPPTSRETQYF.